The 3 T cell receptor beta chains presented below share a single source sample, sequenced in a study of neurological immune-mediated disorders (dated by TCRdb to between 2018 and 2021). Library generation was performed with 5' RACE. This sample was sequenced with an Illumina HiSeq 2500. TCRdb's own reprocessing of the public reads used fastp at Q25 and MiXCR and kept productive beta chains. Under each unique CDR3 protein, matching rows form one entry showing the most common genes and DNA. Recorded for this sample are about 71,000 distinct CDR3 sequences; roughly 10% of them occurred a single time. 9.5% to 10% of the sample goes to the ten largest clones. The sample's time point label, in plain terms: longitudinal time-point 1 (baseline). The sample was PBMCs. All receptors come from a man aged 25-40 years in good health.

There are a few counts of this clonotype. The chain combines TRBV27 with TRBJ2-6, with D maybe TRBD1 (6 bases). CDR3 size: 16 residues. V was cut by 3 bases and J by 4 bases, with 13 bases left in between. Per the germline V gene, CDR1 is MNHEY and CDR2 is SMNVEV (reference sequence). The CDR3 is CASSFLRGSGANVLTF. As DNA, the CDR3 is TGTGCCAGCAGTTTTCTCAGGGGTTCCGGGGCCAACGTCCTGACTTTC.

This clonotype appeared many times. The CDR3 DNA follows: TGCAGCGTTGAAGACGACAGAAGAGGCGAGACCCAGTACTTC. Translating gives CSVEDDRRGETQYF. V and J are TRBV29-1 and TRBJ2-5; possibly TRBD1 for D (5 bases). CDR3 size: 14 residues. Looked up from germline, CDR1 is SQVTM and CDR2 is ANQGSEA. V was cut by 0 bases and J by 5 bases, with 13 bases left in between.

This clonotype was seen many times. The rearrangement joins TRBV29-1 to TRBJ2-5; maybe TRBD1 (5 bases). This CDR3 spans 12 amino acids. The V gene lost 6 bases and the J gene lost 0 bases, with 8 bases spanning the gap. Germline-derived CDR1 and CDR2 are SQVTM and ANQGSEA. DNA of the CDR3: TGCAGCGTCGCAGGGTACCAAGAGACCCAGTACTTC. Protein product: CSVAGYQETQYF.